This TCR beta chain was found in a study of blood T cell repertoires in COVID-19. About the research overall: Some COVID-19 samples were acute and others convalescent; all came from the United States, Italy and Spain.

Authors' methods: Estimates of nucleated cell counts were drawn from the amplification of reference gene primers. TCRdb's table, derived via immunoSEQ multiplex PCR, lists solely in-frame clones and lacks some. V, J and clone size reflect that table, while D and trimming were determined from the DNA. The profile shows over 150,000 clones, around 83% of them singletons. Germline lookup yields CDR1 SGHRS and CDR2 YFSETQ. There are 15 residues in the CDR3. Trimming cost V 0 bases and J 1 base, with 10 bases left between them. Sequenced input: PBMCs or T cells enriched from blood (not recorded which). V usage is TRBV5-1 and J usage is TRBJ2-5, with a weak D call TRBD1 (5 bases). The source of this sequence is a man between 40 and 49 years old who had recovered from COVID-19. CDR3 region: CASSLGQLTQETQYF. The DNA of the CDR3 is TGCGCCAGCAGCTTGGGACAGCTTACCCAAGAGACCCAGTACTTC.